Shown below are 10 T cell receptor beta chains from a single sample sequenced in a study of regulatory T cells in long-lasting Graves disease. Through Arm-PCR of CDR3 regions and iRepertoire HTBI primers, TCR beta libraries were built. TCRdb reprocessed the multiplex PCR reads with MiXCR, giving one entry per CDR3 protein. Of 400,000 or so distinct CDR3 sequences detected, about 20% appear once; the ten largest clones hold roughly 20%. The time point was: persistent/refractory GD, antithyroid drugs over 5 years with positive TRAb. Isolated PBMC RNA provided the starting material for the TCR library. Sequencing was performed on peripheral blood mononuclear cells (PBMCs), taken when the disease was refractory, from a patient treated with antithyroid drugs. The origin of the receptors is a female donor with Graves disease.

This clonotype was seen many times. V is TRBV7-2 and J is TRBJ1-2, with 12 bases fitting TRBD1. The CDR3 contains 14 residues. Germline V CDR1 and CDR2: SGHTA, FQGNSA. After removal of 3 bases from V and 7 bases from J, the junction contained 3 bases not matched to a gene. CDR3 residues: CASSLGQGARGYTF. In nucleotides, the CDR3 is TGTGCCAGCAGCTTGGGACAGGGGGCGCGTGGCTACACCTTC.

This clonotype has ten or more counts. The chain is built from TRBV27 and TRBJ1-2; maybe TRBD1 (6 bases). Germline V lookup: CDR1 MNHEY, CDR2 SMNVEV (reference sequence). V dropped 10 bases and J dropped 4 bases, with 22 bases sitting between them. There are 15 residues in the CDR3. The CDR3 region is CATSPTGLSLYGYTF. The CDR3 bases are TGTGCCACCTCGCCCACAGGGCTTAGTCTCTATGGCTACACCTTC.

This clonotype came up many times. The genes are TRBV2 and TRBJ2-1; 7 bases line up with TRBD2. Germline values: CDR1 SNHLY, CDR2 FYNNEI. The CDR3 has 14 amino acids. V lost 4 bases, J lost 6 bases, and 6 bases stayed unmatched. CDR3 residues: CASSVKTSSNEQFF. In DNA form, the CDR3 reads TGTGCCAGCAGTGTCAAGACTAGCAGCAATGAGCAGTTCTTC. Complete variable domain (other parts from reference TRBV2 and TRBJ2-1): EPEVTQTPSHQVTQMGQEVILRCVPISNHLYFYWYRQILGQKVEFLVSFYNNEISEKSEIFDDQFSVERPDGSNFTLKIRSTKLEDSAMYFCASSVKTSSNEQFFGPGTRLTVL.

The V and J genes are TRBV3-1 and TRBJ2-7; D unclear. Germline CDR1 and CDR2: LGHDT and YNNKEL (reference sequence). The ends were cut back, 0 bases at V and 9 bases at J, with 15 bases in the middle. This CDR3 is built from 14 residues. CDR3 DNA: TGTGCCAGCAGCCAAGATCGAGTACAGCGTAGGCAGTACTTC. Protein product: CASSQDRVQRRQYF.

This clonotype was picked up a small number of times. CDR3: CASHPGLTYTEAFF. In nucleotides, the CDR3 is TGTGCCAGCCACCCCGGACTGACCTACACTGAAGCTTTCTTT. V usage is TRBV19 and J usage is TRBJ1-1; the D is unclear. The CDR3 length is 14 residues. The V gene's germline CDR1 is LNHDA and CDR2 SQIVND (reference sequence). V shed 9 bases and J shed 3 bases, with 17 bases lying between them. The full variable domain, with the rest looked up from reference TRBV19 and TRBJ1-1, is DGGITQSPKYLFRKEGQNVTLSCEQNLNHDAMYWYRQDPGQGLRLIYYSQIVNDFQKGDIAEGYSVSREKKESFPLTVTSAQKNPTAFYLCASHPGLTYTEAFFGQGTRLTVV.

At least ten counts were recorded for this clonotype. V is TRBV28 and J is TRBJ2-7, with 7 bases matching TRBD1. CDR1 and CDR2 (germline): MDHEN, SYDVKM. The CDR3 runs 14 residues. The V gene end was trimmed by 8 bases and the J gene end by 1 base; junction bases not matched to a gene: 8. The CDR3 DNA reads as TGTGCCAGCGCCCTCCCGGGACAGTCCTACGAGCAGTACTTC. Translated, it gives CASALPGQSYEQYF.

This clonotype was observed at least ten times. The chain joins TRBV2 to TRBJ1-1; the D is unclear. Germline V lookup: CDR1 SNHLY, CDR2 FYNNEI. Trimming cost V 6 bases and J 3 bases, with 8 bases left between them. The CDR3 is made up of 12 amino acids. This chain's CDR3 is CASRYGHTEAFF. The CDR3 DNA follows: TGTGCCAGCAGGTATGGGCACACTGAAGCTTTCTTT.

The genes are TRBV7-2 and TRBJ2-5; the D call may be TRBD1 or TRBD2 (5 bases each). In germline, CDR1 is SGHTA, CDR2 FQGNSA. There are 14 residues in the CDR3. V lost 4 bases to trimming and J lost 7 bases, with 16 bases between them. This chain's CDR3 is CASSSGTVRGTQYF. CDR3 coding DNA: TGTGCCAGCAGCTCGGGGACGGTTCGTGGGACCCAGTACTTC.

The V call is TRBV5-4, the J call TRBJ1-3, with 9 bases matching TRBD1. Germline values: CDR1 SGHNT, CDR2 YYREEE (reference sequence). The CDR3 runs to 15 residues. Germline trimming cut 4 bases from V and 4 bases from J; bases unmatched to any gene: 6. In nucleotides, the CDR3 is TGTGCCAGCAGCATGCCGACAGGGGGAGGAAACACCATATATTTT. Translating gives CASSMPTGGGNTIYF.

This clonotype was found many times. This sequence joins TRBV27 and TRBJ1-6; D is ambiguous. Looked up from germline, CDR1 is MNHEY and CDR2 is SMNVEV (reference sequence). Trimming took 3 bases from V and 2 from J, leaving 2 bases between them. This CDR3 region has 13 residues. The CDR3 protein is CASSFAYNSPLHF. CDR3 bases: TGTGCCAGCAGTTTTGCCTATAATTCACCCCTCCACTTT.